This T cell receptor beta chain was sequenced in a study of cytomegalovirus exposure and HLA in healthy donors. Germline V gene sequence: CDR1 LNHDA, CDR2 SQIVND (reference sequence). The length of the CDR3 is 14 residues. V lost 5 bases, J lost 6 bases, and 2 bases stayed unmatched. PCR involved 60 Vbeta and 13 Jbeta primers. Sequenced by immunoSEQ multiplex PCR; TCRdb stores in-frame clones only, minus some. In all, the sample yields approximately 190,000 clones. Whole-study findings and limits: TCR association rates varied by HLA locus in a later analysis, with DRB1 highest and HLA-C lowest. An analysis done earlier found most TCR beta V segments productive about 87% or about 30% of the time.

Turning to this clone: The antigen remains unidentified.

The receptor comes from a man aged 25 to 40 in good health and CMV-seronegative. The sample comprised PBMCs. The chain uses TRBV19 and TRBJ1-4, with 11 bases that match TRBD1. The CDR3 region has the DNA TGTGCCAGTAGTGTGGGACAGGGGGATGAAAAACTGTTTTTT. It translates to CASSVGQGDEKLFF.